The 9 T cell receptor beta chains in this list originate from one sample, sequenced in a study of blood T cells in healthy people across ages. The second PCR ran about 6 to 12 cycles with a sample-barcoded 5' primer and J-beta primers. TCRdb reanalysed the 5' RACE reads using MiXCR and keeps one entry per CDR3 protein. The sample has about 1,500,000 distinct CDR3 sequences; over 25% are singletons. Specimen: blood. The source is a woman in her 30s in good health.

This clonotype has only a few counts. This chain uses TRBV19 with TRBJ2-1; the D call may be TRBD1 or TRBD2 (5 bases each). The CDR3 runs 15 residues. Germline V gene sequence: CDR1 LNHDA, CDR2 SQIVND (reference sequence). Trimming stripped 3 bases from V and 8 bases from J, with 17 bases between. CDR3 sequence reads: CASSILLRDGDEQFF. In DNA, the CDR3 is TGTGCCAGTAGTATCCTCCTCAGGGACGGCGATGAGCAGTTCTTC.

In this sample, this clonotype turned up a few times. This chain uses TRBV12-5 with TRBJ2-5; maybe TRBD2 (5 bases). Germline CDR1 LGHNT, CDR2 FRNRAP. The CDR3 has 15 amino acids. Trimming cost V 2 bases and J 4 bases, with 14 bases left between them. The DNA of the CDR3 is TGTGCTAGTGGTTTGTGGTACGGACTGGGAGAGACCCAGTACTTC. This sequence encodes CASGLWYGLGETQYF.

The chain is built from TRBV5-1 and TRBJ1-2, with D possibly TRBD1 on 6 matching bases. Germline CDR1 reads SGHRS; CDR2 reads YFSETQ. The V end lost 2 bases, the J end lost 2 bases, and 13 bases lay between the germline ends. This CDR3 is built from 15 residues. CDR3 protein: CASSLNREQNYGYTF. The CDR3 DNA reads TGCGCCAGCAGCTTAAACAGGGAGCAAAACTATGGCTACACCTTC.

As concerns this clonotype: Compared with germline, one end of the junction differs, possibly owing to a read error. This chain links TRBV7-9 with TRBJ2-7; unclear D gene. This CDR3 comprises 14 residues. Germline values: CDR1 SEHNR, CDR2 FQNEAQ (reference sequence). CDR3 sequence (DNA): TGTGCCAGCAGCTTAGCCCGCGGAGATTACGAGCTGTACTTC. Protein: CASSLARGDYELYF.

This clonotype was counted at least ten times. The chain couples TRBV10-3 to TRBJ2-3, with 10 bases aligning to TRBD2. V shed 4 bases and J 2 bases; nucleotides not matched to a gene: 6. Germline CDR1 ENHRY, CDR2 SYGVKD. This CDR3 contains 16 residues. The CDR3 loop is CAISAGTSANTDTQYF. The CDR3, as DNA: TGTGCCATCAGTGCGGGGACTAGCGCAAACACAGATACGCAGTATTTT.

The chain has TRBV7-3 and TRBJ1-1; D gene unclear. Germline V CDR1 and CDR2: SGHTA, FQGTGA. The CDR3 extends over 16 amino acids. V was trimmed by 5 bases and J by 4 bases, leaving 20 bases between them. The DNA for the CDR3 is TGTGCCAGCAGCCTACGGGCCTGGCCGGGAGGCACTGAAGCTTTCTTT. Translation gives CASSLRAWPGGTEAFF.

This clonotype was picked up many times. The gene calls are TRBV4-1 and TRBJ2-1; 10 positions agree with TRBD1. In germline, CDR1 is MGHRA, CDR2 YSYEKL. CDR3 length: 17 residues. With V trimmed by 3 bases and J by 3 bases, 8 bases remained unmatched. The CDR3 spells CASSQHRDRGLYNEQFF. DNA for the CDR3: TGCGCCAGCAGCCAGCACCGGGACAGGGGACTCTACAATGAGCAGTTCTTC.

Concerning this clonotype: This may be a read error: a much more frequent sequence differs by one nucleotide. The chain is built from TRBV6-5 and TRBJ1-2; 7 bases align to TRBD1. The CDR3 length is 13 residues. From germline, CDR1 is MNHEY and CDR2 SVGAGI. In nucleotides, the CDR3 is TGTGCCGGCAGTTACGACAGGGTTAGAGGCTACACCTTC. Its protein product is CAGSYDRVRGYTF.

This clonotype has more than one count but fewer than ten. The chain employs TRBV12-3 or TRBV12-4 and TRBJ1-5, with D unclear. The CDR3 totals 15 residues. The germline V and J ends were trimmed by 4 bases and 0 bases, with 10 bases remaining between them. The CDR3 sequence: CASSSEQHSNQPQHF. The CDR3 DNA reads TGTGCCAGCAGTTCGGAACAGCATAGCAATCAGCCCCAGCATTTT.